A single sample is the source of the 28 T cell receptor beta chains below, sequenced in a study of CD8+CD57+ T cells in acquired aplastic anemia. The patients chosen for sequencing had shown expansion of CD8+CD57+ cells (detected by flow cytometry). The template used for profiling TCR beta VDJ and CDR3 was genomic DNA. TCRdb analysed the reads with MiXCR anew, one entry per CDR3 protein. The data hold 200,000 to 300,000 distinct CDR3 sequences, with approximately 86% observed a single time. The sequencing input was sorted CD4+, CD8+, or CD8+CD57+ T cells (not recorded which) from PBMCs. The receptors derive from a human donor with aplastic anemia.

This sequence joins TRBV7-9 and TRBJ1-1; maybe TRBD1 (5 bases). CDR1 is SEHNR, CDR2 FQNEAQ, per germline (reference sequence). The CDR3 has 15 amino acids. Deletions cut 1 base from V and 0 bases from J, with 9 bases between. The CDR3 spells CASSLGQQMNTEAFF. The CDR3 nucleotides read TGTGCCAGCAGCTTAGGACAGCAAATGAACACTGAAGCTTTCTTT.

CDR3 DNA: TGTGCCAGCAGTTTCTCGGGGAGAGCCTACACGCAGTACTTC. The encoded protein is CASSFSGRAYTQYF. This chain links TRBV7-8 with TRBJ2-7; perhaps TRBD2 as D (5 bases). V gave up 6 bases and J gave up 9 bases, with 21 bases separating them. CDR1 is SGHVS, CDR2 FQNEAQ, per germline. The CDR3 consists of 14 residues.

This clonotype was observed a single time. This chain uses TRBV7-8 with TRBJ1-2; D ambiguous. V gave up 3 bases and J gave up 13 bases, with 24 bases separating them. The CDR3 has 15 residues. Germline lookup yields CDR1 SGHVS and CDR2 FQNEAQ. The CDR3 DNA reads TGTGCCAGCAGCTTTCATCCAGACGCGACCGCCCTTTCCACCTTC. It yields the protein CASSFHPDATALSTF. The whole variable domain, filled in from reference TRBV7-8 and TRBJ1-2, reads GAGVSQSPRYKVAKRGQDVALRCDPISGHVSLFWYQQALGQGPEFLTYFQNEAQLDKSGLPSDRFFAERPEGSVSTLKIQRTQQEDSAVYLCASSFHPDATALSTFGSGTRLTVV.

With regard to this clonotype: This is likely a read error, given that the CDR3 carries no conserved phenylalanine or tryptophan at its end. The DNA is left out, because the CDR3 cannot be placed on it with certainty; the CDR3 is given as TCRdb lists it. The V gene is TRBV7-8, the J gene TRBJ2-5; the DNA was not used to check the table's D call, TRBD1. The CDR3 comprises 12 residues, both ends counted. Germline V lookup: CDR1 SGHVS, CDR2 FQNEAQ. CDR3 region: CAGQGARGTENH.

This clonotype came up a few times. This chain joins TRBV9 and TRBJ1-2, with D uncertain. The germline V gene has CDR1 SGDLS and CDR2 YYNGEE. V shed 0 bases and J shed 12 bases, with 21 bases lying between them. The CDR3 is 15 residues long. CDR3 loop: CASSVGVSRNQPHTF. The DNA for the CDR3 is TGTGCCAGCAGCGTAGGGGTCTCGAGAAATCAGCCCCACACCTTC.

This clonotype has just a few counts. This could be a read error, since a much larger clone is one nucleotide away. This CDR3 is CASGVAGNIQYYYF. The CDR3, as DNA: TGTGCCAGCGGAGTAGCTGGGAACATTCAGTACTACTATTTT. V and J are TRBV9 and TRBJ2-3; D gene unclear. Trimming shortened V by 7 bases and J by 15 bases, and 27 bases separated the two germline ends. Germline V gives CDR1 SGDLS, CDR2 YYNGEE. This CDR3 contains 14 residues.

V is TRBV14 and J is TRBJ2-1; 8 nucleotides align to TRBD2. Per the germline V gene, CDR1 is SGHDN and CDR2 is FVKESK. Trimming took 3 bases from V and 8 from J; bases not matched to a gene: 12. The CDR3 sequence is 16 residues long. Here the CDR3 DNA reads TGTGCCAGCAGCCAGCGCAGAGGCGGGGGGAGCGATGAGCAGTTCTTC. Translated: CASSQRRGGGSDEQFF. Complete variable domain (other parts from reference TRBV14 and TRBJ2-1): EAGVTQFPSHSVIEKGQTVTLRCDPISGHDNLYWYRRVMGKEIKFLLHFVKESKQDESGMPNNRFLAERTGGTYSTLKVQPAELEDSGVYFCASSQRRGGGSDEQFFGPGTRLTVL.

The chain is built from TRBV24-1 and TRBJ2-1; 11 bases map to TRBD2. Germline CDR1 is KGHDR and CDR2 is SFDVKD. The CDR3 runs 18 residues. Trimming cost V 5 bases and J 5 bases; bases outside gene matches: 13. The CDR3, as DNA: TGTGCCACCAGTGGGGGGCTAGCGGGGGGTTTAGCCGACAATGAGCAGTTCTTC. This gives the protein CATSGGLAGGLADNEQFF.

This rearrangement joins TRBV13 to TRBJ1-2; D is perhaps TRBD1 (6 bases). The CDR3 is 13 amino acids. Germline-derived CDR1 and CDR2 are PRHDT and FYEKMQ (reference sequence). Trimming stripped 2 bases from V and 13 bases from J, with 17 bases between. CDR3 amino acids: CASSLQGPGSCTF. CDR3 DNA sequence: TGTGCCAGCAGCTTACAGGGGCCGGGTAGCTGCACCTTC.

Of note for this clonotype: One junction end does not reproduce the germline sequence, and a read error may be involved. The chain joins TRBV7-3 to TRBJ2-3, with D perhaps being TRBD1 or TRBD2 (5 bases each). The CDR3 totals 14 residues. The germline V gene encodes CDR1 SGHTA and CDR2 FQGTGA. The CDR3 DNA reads TGTGCCAGCAGCCCAGAGGGGACCTGGGGAGAGACCCAGTTT. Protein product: CASSPEGTWGETQF.

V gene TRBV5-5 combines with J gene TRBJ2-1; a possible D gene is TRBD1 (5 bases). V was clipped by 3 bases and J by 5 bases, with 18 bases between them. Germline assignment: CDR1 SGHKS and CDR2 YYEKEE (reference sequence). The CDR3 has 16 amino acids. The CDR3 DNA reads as TGTGCCAGCAGCTCCCCACAGGAAATCCAACACAATGAGCAGTTCTTC. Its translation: CASSSPQEIQHNEQFF. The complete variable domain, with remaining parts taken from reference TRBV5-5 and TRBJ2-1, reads DAGVTQSPTHLIKTRGQQVTLRCSPISGHKSVSWYQQVLGQGPQFIFQYYEKEERGRGNFPDRFSARQFPNYSSELNVNALLLGDSALYLCASSSPQEIQHNEQFFGPGTRLTVL.

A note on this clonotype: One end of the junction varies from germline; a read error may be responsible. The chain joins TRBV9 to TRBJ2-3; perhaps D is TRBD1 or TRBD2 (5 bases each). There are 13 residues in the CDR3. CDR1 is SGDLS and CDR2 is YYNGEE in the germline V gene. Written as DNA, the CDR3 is TGTGCCAGCGGGGACGGGGCAGAAGCTACGCATTTTTTT. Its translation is CASGDGAEATHFF.

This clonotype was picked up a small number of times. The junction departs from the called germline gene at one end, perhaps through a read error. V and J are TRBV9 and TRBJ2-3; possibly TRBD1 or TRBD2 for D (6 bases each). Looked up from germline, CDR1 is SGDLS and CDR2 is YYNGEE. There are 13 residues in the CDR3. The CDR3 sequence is CASGVGGKGTEYF. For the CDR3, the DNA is TGTGCCAGCGGCGTCGGGGGCAAGGGTACGGAGTATTTT.

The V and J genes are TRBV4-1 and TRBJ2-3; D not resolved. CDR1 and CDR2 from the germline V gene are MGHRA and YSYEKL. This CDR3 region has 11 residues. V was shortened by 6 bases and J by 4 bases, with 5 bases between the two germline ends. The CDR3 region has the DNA TGCGCCAGCAGGACGGCAGATACGCAGTATTTT. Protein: CASRTADTQYF.

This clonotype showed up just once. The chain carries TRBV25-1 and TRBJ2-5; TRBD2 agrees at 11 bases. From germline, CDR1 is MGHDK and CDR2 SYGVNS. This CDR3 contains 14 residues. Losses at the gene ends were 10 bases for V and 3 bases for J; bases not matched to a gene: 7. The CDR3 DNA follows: TGTGCCACCCATGCGACTAGCGGGGAAGAGACCCAGTACTTC. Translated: CATHATSGEETQYF.

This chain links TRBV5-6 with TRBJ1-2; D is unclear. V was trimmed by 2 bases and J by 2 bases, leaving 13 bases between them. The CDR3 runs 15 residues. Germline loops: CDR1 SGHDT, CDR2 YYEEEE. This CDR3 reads CASSFAMGSNYGYTF. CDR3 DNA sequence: TGTGCCAGCAGCTTTGCCATGGGGTCAAACTATGGCTACACCTTC. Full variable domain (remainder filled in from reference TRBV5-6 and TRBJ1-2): DAGVTQSPTHLIKTRGQQVTLRCSPKSGHDTVSWYQQALGQGPQFIFQYYEEEERQRGNFPDRFSGHQFPNYSSELNVNALLLGDSALYLCASSFAMGSNYGYTFGSGTRLTVV.

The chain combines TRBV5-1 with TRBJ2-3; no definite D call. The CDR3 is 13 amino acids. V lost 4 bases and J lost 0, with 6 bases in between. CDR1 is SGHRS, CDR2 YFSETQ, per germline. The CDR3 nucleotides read TGCGCCAGCAGCGTCAGAAGCACAGATACGCAGTATTTT. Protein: CASSVRSTDTQYF.

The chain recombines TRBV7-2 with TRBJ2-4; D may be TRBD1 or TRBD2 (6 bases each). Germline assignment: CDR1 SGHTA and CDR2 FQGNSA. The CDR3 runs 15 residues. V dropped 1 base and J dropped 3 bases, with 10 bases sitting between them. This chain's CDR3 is CASSLGRGDKNIQYF. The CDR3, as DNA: TGTGCCAGCAGCTTAGGGAGGGGGGACAAAAACATTCAGTACTTC. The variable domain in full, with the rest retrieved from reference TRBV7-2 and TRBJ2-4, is GAGVSQSPSNKVTEKGKDVELRCDPISGHTALYWYRQSLGQGLEFLIYFQGNSAPDKSGLPSDRFSAERTGGSVSTLTIQRTQQEDSAVYLCASSLGRGDKNIQYFGAGTRLSVL.

The DNA for the CDR3 is TGTGCCAGCAGCTTTGGGCATTCACCCCTCCACTTT. Translated, it gives CASSFGHSPLHF. V and J are TRBV7-9 and TRBJ1-6; unclear D gene. Trimming left V 3 bases short and J 8 bases short, with 5 bases between. Germline V gives CDR1 SEHNR, CDR2 FQNEAQ (reference sequence). The CDR3 runs to 12 residues.

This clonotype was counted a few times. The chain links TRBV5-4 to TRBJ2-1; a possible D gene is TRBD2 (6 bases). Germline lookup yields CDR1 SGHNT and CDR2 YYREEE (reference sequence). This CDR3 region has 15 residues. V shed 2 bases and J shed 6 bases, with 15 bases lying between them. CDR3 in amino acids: CASSFTSTSSNEQFF. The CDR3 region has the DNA TGTGCCAGCAGCTTTACTAGCACTTCTTCCAATGAGCAGTTCTTC.

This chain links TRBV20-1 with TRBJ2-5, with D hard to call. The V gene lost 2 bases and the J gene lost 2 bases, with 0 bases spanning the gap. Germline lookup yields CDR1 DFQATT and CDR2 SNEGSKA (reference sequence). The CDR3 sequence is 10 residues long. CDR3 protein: CSARQETQYF. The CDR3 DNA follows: TGCAGTGCTAGACAAGAGACCCAGTACTTC.

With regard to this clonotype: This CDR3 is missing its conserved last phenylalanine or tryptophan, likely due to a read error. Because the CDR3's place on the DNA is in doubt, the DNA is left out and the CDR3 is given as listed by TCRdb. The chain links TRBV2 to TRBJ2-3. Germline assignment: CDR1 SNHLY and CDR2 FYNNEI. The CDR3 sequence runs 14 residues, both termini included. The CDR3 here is CASSEAGIPDTLYV.

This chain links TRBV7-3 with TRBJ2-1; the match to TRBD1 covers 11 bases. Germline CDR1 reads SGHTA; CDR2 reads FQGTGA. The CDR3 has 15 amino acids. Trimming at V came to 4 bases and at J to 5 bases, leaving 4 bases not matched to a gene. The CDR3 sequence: CASSYGQGAHNEQFF. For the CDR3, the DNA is TGTGCCAGCAGCTATGGACAGGGGGCGCACAATGAGCAGTTCTTC.

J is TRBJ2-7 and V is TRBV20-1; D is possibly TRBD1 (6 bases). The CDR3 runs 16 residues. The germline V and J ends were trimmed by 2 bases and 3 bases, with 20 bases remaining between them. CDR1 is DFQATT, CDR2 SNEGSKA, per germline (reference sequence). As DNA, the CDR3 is TGCAGTGCTAGAAATATTGGTGGTCAGGGGTTCTACGAGCAGTACTTC. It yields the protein CSARNIGGQGFYEQYF.

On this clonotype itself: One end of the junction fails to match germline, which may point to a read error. The CDR3 spells CAGRWAGSYGAYVLTF. The CDR3 DNA is TGTGCCGGCCGCTGGGCGGGGAGCTACGGGGCCTACGTCCTGACTTTC. V is TRBV7-9 and J is TRBJ2-6, with TRBD2 as a possible D gene (6 bases). Germline loops: CDR1 SEHNR, CDR2 FQNEAQ (reference sequence). The CDR3 totals 16 residues.

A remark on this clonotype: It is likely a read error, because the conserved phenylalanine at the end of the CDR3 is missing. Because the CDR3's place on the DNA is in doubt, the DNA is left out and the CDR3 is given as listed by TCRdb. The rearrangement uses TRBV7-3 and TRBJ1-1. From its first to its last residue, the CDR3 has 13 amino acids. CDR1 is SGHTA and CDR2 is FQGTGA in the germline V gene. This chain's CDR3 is CASRVGRATSGAN.

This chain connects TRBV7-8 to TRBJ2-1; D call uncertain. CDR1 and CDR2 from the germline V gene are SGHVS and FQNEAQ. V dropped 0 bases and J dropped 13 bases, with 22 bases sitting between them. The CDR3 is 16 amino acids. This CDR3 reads CASSLARGADRQYQFF. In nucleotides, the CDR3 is TGTGCCAGCAGCTTAGCGAGAGGCGCCGATAGGCAGTATCAGTTCTTC.

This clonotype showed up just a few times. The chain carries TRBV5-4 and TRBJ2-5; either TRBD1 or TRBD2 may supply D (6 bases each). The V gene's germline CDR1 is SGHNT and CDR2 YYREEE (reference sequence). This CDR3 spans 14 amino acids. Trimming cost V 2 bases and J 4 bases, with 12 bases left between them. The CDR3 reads CASSLARGGETQYF. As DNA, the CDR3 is TGTGCCAGCAGCTTAGCCAGGGGAGGAGAGACCCAGTACTTC.